This is a list of T cell receptor beta chains from one sample in a study of shared T cell receptors in the human thymus. Assay used: immunoSEQ multiplex PCR; TCRdb lists only in-frame clones, some missing. In the table there are 550,000 to 800,000 clones, approximately 83% of which are singletons. These data are also associated with another study on human thymus T cells.

Sequenced sample: thymocytes. Receptor source: a girl under three years old with a congenital heart defect. Both conserved end residues are part of each CDR3. A D gene is named only where the DNA matches it firmly. Clone sizes are given selectively: once, few, many, or a class where the clone is expanded.

.	.	TRBV15	TRBJ2-3	CATRSTDGTPRRYTDTQYF	TGTGCCACCAGATCAACCGACGGGACTCCGAGGCGATACACAGATACGCAGTATTTT
.	.	TRBV12-5	TRBJ1-2	CASGVPQGCCNYGYTF	TGTGCTAGTGGCGTACCCCAGGGGTGTTGTAACTATGGCTACACCTTC
.	TRBD2	TRBV5-1	TRBJ2-3	CASSTWTSGEPDTQYF	TGCGCCAGCAGCACCTGGACTAGCGGGGAGCCGGATACGCAGTATTTT
once	.	TRBV5-1	TRBJ2-1	CASSLVWARGGSYNEQFF	TGCGCCAGCAGCTTGGTTTGGGCTAGGGGGGGCTCCTACAATGAGCAGTTCTTC
.	.	TRBV15	TRBJ2-5	CATSSFPSARETQYF	TGTGCCACCAGCAGTTTTCCGAGCGCTAGAGAGACCCAGTACTTC
.	TRBD1	TRBV15	TRBJ1-3	CATDRDGSGNTIYF	TGTGCCACTGACAGGGATGGGTCTGGAAACACCATATATTTT
once	TRBD1	TRBV25-1	TRBJ1-2	CASRGTGGLNYGYTF	TGTGCCAGCAGGGGAACAGGGGGCCTAAACTATGGCTACACCTTC
.	TRBD2	TRBV9	TRBJ2-1	CASSVPVRTSDRNEQFF	TGTGCCAGCAGCGTACCCGTCCGGACTAGCGATCGCAATGAGCAGTTCTTC
.	.	TRBV7-8	TRBJ1-6	CASSHNGGTFYNSPLHF	TGTGCCAGCAGCCATAACGGCGGGACGTTCTATAATTCACCCCTCCACTTT
.	.	TRBV6-5	TRBJ1-4	CASSYSGHCNEKLFF	TGTGCCAGCAGTTACTCGGGACACTGTAATGAAAAACTGTTTTTT
.	.	TRBV7-2	TRBJ2-7	CASSPRPGKAYEQYF	TGTGCCAGCAGCCCCCGCCCTGGCAAAGCCTACGAGCAGTACTTC
.	.	TRBV30	TRBJ2-7	CAWRPLWTSGIYEQYF	TGTGCCTGGAGACCCTTATGGACTTCGGGGATCTACGAGCAGTACTTC
few	TRBD1	TRBV4-3	TRBJ2-2	CASAQGVPANTGELFF	TGCGCCAGCGCCCAGGGGGTCCCCGCGAACACCGGGGAGCTGTTTTTT
.	.	TRBV7-2	TRBJ1-1	CASSLRYTEAFF	TGTGCCAGCAGCTTGCGATACACTGAAGCTTTCTTT
.	.	TRBV7-4	TRBJ2-1	CASSFDAARVPQLTHNEQFF	TGTGCCAGCAGCTTCGACGCGGCTCGGGTACCTCAGCTAACCCACAATGAGCAGTTCTTC
.	TRBD2	TRBV10-3	TRBJ2-3	CAISHLFGTSGDTDTQYF	TGTGCCATCAGTCACCTCTTTGGGACTAGCGGGGACACAGATACGCAGTATTTT
.	TRBD2	TRBV7-8	TRBJ2-3	CASSLEVGTKTDTQYF	TGTGCCAGCAGCTTAGAAGTTGGGACTAAGACAGATACGCAGTATTTT
once	TRBD1	TRBV6-4	TRBJ1-2	CASSDSTGVGYTF	TGTGCCAGCAGTGACTCTACAGGGGTAGGCTACACCTTC